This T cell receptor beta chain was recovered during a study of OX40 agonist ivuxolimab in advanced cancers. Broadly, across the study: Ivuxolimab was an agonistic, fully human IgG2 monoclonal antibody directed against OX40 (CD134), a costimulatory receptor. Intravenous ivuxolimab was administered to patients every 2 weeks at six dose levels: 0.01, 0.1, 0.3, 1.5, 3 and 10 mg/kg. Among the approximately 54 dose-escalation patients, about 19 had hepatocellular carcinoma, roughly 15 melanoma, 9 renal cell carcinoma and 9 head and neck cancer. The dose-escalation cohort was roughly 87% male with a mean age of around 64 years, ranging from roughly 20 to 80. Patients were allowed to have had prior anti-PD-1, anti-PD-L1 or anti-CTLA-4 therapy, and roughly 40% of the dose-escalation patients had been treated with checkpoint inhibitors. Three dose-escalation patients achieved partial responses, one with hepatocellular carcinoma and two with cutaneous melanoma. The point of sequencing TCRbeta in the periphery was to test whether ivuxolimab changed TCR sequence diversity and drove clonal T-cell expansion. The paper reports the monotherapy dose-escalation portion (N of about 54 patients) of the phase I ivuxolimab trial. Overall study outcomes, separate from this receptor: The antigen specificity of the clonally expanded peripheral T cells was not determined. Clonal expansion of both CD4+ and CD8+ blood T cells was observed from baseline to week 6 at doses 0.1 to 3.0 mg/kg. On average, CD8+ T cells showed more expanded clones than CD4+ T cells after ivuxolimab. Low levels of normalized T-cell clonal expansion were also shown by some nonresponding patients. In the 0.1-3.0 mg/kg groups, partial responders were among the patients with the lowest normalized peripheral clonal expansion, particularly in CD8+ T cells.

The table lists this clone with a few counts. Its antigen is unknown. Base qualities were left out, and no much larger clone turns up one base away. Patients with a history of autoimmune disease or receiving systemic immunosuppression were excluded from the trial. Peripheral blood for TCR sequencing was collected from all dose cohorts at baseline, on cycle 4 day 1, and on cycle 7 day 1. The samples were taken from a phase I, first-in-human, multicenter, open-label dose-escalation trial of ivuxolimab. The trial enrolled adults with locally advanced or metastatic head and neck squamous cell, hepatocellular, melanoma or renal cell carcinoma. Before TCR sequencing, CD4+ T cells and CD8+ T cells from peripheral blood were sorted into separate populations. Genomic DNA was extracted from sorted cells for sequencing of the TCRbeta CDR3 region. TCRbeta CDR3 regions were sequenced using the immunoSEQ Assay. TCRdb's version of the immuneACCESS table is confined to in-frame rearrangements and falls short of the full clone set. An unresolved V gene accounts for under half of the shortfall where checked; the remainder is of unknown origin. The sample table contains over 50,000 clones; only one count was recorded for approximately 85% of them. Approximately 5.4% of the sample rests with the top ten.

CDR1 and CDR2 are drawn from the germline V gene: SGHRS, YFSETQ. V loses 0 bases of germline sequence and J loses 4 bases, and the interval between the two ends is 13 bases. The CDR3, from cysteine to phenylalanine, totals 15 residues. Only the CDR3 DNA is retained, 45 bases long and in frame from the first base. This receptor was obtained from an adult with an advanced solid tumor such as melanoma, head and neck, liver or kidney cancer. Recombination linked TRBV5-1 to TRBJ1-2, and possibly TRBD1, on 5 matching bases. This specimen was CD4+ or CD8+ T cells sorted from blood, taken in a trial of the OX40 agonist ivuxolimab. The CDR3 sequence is CASSLEVRGLYGYTF. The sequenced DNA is TGCGCCAGCAGCTTGGAAGTGCGGGGCCTCTATGGCTACACCTTC.